This TCR beta chain was recorded in a study of response to subunit inactivated influenza vaccine. Findings and caveats of the study: Each seasonal flu vaccination may recruit only limited new T cells, authors suggested.

Points on this clonotype: The antigen remains undetermined.

Germline V gene lookup returns CDR1 SGHKS and CDR2 YYEKEE (reference sequence). Unmatched junction bases numbered 11, after V lost 5 bases and J lost 3 bases. CDR3 length: 17 residues. Using its own MiXCR run on the RT-PCR reads, TCRdb lists one record per CDR3 protein. The sample has 500,000 to 550,000 distinct CDR3 sequences; 7.2% are singletons. The starting material was PBMCs from blood, obtained roughly 24 months after vaccination. The sequence was obtained from a man between 45 and 75 years old who received an inactivated influenza vaccine. The chain uses TRBV5-5 and TRBJ1-4, with TRBD1 matching 9 bases. CDR3 sequence: CASRPSGTGSSNEKLFF. In DNA, the CDR3 is TGTGCCAGCAGGCCTTCCGGGACAGGGAGTTCTAATGAAAAACTGTTTTTT.